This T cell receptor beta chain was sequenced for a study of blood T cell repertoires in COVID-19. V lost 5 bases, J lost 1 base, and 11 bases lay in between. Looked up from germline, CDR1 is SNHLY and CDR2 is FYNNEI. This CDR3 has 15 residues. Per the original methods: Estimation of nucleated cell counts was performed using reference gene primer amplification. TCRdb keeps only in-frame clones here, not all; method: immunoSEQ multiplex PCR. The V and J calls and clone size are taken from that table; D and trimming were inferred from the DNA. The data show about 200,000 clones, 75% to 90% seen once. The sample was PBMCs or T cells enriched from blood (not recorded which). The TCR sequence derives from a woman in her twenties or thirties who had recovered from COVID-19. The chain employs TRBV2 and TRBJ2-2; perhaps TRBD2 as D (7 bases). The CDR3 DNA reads TGTGCCAGCAGTTTGGGAGGGGGGAACACCGGGGAGCTGTTTTTT. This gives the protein CASSLGGGNTGELFF.